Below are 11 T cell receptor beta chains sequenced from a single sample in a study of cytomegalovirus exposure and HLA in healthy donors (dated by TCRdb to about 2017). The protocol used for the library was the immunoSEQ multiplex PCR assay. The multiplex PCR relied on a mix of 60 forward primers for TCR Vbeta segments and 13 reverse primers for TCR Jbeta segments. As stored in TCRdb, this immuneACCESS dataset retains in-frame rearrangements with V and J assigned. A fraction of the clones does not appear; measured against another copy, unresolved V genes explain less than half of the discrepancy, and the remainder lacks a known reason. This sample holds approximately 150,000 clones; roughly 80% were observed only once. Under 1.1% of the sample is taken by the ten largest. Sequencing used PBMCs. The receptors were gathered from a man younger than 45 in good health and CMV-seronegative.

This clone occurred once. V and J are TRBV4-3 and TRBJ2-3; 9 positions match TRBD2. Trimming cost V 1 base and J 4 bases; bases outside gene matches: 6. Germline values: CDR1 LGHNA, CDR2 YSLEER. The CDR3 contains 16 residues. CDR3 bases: TGCGCCAGCAGCCAAGTAGCGGGAGACCACCCAGATACGCAGTATTTT. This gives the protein CASSQVAGDHPDTQYF.

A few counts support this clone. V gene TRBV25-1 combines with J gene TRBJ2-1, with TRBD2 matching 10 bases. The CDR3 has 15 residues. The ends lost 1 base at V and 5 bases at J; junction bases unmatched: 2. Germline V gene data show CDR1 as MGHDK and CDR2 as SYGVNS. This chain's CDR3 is CASSEFGTSDNEQFF. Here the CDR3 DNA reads TGTGCCAGCAGTGAATTTGGGACTAGCGACAATGAGCAGTTCTTC.

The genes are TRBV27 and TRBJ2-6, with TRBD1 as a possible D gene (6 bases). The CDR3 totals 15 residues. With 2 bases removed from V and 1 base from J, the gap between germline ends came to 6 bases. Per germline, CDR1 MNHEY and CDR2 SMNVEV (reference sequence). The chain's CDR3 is CASSLGTSGANVLTF. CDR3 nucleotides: TGTGCCAGCAGTTTAGGGACATCTGGGGCCAACGTCCTGACTTTC.

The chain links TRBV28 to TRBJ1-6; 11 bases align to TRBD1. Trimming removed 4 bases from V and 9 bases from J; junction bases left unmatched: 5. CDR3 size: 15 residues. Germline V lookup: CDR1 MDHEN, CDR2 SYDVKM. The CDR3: CASSSLDRGRSPLHF. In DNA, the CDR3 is TGTGCCAGCAGTTCCCTGGACAGGGGGCGTTCACCCCTCCACTTT.

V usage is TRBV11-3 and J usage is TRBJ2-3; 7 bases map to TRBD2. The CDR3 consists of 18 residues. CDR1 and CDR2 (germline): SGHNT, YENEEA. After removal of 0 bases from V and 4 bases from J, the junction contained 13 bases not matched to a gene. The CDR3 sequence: CASSLDGRLAGRADTQYF. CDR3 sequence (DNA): TGTGCCAGCAGCTTAGATGGTAGGTTGGCAGGGAGGGCAGATACGCAGTATTTT.

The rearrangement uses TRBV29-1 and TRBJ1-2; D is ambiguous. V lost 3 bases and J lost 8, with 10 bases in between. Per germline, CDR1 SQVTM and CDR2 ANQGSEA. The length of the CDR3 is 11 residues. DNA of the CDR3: TGCAGCGTTGACTCAGCGTGGGGCTACACCTTC. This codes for CSVDSAWGYTF. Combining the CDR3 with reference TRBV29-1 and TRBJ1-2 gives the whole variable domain SAVISQKPSRDICQRGTSLTIQCQVDSQVTMMFWYRQQPGQSLTLIATANQGSEATYESGFVIDKFPISRPNLTFSTLTVSNMSPEDSSIYLCSVDSAWGYTFGSGTRLTVV.

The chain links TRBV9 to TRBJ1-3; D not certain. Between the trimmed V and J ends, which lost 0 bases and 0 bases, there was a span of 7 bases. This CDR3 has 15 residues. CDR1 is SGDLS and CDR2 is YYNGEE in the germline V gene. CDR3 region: CASSVAEHSGNTIYF. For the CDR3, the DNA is TGTGCCAGCAGCGTAGCGGAGCACTCTGGAAACACCATATATTTT.

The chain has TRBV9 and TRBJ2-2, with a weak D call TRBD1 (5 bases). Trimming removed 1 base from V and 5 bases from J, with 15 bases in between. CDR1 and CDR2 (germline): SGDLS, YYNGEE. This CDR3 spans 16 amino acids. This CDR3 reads CASSVTGSGRTGELFF. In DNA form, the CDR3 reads TGTGCCAGCAGCGTAACGGGTTCAGGGCGAACCGGGGAGCTGTTTTTT.

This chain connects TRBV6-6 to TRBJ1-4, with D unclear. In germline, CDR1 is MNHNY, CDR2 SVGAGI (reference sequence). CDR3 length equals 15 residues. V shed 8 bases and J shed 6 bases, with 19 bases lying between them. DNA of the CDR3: TGTGCCAGCCTAGGACGCAGACAACTAGATGAAAAACTGTTTTTT. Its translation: CASLGRRQLDEKLFF.

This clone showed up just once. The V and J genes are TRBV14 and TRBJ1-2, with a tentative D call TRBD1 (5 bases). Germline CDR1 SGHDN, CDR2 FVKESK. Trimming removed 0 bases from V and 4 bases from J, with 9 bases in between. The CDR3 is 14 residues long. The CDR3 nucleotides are TGTGCCAGCAGCCAAGAAACAGGACCCTATGGCTACACCTTC. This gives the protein CASSQETGPYGYTF.

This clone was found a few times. The CDR3: CATSDFFNEKLFF. In DNA form, the CDR3 reads TGTGCCACCTCCGACTTCTTTAATGAAAAACTGTTTTTT. The chain has TRBV10-3 and TRBJ1-4; D unresolved. V was shortened by 10 bases and J by 4 bases, with 13 bases between the two germline ends. Germline V lookup: CDR1 ENHRY, CDR2 SYGVKD. CDR3 size: 13 residues.